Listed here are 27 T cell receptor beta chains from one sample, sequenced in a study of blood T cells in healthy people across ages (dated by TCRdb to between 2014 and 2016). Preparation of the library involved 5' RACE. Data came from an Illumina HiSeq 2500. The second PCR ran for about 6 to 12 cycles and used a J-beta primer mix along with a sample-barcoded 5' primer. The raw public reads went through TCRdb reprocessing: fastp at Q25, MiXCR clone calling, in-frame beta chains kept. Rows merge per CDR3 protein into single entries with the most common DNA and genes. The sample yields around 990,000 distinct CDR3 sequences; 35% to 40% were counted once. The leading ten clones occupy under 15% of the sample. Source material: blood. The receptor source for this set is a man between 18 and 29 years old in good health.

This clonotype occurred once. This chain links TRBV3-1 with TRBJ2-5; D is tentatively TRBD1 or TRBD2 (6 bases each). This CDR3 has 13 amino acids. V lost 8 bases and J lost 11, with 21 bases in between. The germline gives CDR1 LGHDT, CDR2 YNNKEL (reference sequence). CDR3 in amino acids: CASGQTRNTHQYF. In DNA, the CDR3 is TGTGCCAGCGGACAGACTAGGAACACCCATCAGTACTTC.

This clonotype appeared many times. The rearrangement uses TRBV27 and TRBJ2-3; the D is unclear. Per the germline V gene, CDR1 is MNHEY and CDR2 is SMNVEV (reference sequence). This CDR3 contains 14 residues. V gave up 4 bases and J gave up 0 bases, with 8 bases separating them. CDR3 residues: CASSSHPSTDTQYF. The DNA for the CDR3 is TGTGCCAGCAGTTCCCACCCTAGCACAGATACGCAGTATTTT.

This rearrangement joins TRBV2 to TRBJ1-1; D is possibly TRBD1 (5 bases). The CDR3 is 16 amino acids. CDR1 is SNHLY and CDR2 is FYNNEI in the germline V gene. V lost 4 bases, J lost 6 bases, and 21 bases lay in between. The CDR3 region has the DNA TGTGCCAGCAGTGTAAAGGGAGGGGATTGGGGATCTGAAGCTTTCTTT. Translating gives CASSVKGGDWGSEAFF.

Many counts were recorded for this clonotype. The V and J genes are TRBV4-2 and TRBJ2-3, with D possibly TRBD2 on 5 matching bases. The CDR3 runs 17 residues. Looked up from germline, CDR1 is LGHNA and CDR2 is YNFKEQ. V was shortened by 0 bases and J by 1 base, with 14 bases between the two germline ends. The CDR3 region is CASSQESGLGGTDTQYF. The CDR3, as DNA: TGTGCCAGCAGCCAAGAATCGGGCCTGGGAGGCACAGATACGCAGTATTTT.

The CDR3 nucleotides read TGTGCCAGCAGGGAGAGGATCCTGACCTTTAGTGGAAACACTGAAGCTTTCTTT. Residues: CASRERILTFSGNTEAFF. This rearrangement joins TRBV6-1 to TRBJ1-1; D remains unclear. There are 18 residues in the CDR3. The V gene's germline CDR1 is MNHNS and CDR2 SASEGT. V was pared by 6 bases and J by 2 bases, with 25 bases between.

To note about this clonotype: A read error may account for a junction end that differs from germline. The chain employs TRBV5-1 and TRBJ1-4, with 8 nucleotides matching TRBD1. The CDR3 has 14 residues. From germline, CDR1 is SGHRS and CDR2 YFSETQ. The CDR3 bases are TGCGTCAGCAGCTCGGGACAGGTCGGCGAAAAACTGTTTTTT. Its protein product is CVSSSGQVGEKLFF.

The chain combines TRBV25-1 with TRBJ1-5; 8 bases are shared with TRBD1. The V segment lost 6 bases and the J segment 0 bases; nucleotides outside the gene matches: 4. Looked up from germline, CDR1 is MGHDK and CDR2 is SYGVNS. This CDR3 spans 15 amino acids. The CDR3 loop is CASRGGQGSNQPQHF. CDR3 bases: TGTGCCAGCAGGGGAGGACAGGGTAGCAATCAGCCCCAGCATTTT.

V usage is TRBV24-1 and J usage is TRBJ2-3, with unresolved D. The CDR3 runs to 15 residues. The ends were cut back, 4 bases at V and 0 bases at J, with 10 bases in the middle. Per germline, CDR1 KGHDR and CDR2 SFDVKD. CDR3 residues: CATSEAELSTDTQYF. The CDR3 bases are TGTGCCACCAGTGAGGCCGAGCTGAGCACAGATACGCAGTATTTT.

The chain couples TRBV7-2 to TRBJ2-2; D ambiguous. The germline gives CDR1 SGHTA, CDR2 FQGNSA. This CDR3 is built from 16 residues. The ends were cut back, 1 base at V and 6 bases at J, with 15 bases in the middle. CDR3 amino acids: CASSLVVSSPAGELFF. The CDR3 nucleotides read TGTGCCAGCAGCTTAGTCGTCAGTTCTCCTGCCGGGGAGCTGTTTTTT. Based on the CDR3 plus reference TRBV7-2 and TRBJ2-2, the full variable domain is GAGVSQSPSNKVTEKGKDVELRCDPISGHTALYWYRQSLGQGLEFLIYFQGNSAPDKSGLPSDRFSAERTGGSVSTLTIQRTQQEDSAVYLCASSLVVSSPAGELFFGEGSRLTVL.

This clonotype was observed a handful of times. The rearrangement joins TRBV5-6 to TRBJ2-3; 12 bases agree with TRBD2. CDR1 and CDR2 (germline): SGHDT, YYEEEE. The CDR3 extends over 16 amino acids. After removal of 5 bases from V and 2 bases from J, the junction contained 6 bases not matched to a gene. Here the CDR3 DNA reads TGTGCCAGCAGTTCTACTAGCGGGGGGACCACAGATACGCAGTATTTT. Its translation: CASSSTSGGTTDTQYF.

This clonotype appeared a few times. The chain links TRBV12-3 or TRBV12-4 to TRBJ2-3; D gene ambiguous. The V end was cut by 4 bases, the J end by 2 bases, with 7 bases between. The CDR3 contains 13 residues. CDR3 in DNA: TGTGCCAGCAGTTACGACAACACAGATACGCAGTATTTT. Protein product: CASSYDNTDTQYF.

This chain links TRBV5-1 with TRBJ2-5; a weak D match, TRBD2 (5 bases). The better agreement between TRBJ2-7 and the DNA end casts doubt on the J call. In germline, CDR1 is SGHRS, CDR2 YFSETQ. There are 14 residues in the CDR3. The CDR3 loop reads CASSLSGEKDEQYF. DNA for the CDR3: TGCGCCAGCAGCCTATCTGGGGAGAAAGACGAGCAGTACTTC.

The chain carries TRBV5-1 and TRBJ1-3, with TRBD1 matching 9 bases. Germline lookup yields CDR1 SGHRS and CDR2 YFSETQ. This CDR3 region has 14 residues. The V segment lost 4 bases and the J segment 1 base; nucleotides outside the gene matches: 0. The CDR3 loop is CASSGTGSGNTIYF. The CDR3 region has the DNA TGCGCCAGCAGCGGGACAGGGTCTGGAAACACCATATATTTT. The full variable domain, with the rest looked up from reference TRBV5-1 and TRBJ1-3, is KAGVTQTPRYLIKTRGQQVTLSCSPISGHRSVSWYQQTPGQGLQFLFEYFSETQRNKGNFPGRFSGRQFSNSRSEMNVSTLELGDSALYLCASSGTGSGNTIYFGEGSWLTVV.

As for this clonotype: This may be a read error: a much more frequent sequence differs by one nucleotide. The CDR3 region is CASSLSGKLFF. DNA for the CDR3: TGTGCCAGCAGTTTAAGCGGAAAACTGTTTTTT. This rearrangement joins TRBV28 to TRBJ1-4, with D unclear. Germline CDR1 is MDHEN and CDR2 is SYDVKM. CDR3 length equals 11 residues. V gave up 2 bases and J gave up 10 bases, with 5 bases separating them.

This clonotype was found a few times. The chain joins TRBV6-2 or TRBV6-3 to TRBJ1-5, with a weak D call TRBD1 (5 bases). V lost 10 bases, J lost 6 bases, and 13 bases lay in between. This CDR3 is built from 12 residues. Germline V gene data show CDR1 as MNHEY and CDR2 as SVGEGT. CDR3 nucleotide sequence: TGTGCCACCGCAACCGGGACTCAGCCCCAGCATTTT. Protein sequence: CATATGTQPQHF.

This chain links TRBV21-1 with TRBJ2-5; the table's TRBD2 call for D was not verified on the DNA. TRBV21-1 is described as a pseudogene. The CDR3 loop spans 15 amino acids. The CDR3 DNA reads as TGTGCCAGCAGCCAGCAAGCGGGAGTGGGGGAGACCCAGTACTTC. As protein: CASSQQAGVGETQYF.

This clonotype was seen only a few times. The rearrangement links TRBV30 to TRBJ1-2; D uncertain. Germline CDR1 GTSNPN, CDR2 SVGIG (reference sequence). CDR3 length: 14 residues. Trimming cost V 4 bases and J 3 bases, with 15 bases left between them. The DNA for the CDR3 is TGTGCCTGGATAGTCCCGTCCTCTGACTATGGCTACACCTTC. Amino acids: CAWIVPSSDYGYTF.

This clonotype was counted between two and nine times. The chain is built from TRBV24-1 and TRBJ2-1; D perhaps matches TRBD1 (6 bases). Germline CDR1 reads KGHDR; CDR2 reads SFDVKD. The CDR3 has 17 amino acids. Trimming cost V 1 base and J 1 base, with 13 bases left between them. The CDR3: CATSDLPRQASYNEQFF. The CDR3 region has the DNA TGTGCCACCAGTGATTTACCTCGACAGGCTTCCTACAATGAGCAGTTCTTC.

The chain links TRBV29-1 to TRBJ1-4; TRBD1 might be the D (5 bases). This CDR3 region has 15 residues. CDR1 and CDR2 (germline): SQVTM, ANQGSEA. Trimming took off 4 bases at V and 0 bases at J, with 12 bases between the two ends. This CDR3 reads CSVVHRTTTNEKLFF. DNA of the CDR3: TGCAGCGTTGTGCACAGGACCACAACTAATGAAAAACTGTTTTTT.

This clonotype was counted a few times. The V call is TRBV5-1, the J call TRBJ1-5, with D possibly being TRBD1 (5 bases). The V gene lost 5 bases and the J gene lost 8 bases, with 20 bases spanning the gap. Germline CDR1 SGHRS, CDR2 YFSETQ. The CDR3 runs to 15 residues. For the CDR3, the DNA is TGCGCCAGCAGGCCCTGGGGGGAATCGGAGGAGCCCCAGCATTTT. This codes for CASRPWGESEEPQHF.

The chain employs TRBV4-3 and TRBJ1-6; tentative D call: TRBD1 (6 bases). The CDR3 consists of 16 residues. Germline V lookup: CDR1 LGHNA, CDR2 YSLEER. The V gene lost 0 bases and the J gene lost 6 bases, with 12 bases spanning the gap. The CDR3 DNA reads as TGCGCCAGCAGCCAAGAAGGGGGGAACGGTAATTCACCCCTCCACTTT. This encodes CASSQEGGNGNSPLHF.

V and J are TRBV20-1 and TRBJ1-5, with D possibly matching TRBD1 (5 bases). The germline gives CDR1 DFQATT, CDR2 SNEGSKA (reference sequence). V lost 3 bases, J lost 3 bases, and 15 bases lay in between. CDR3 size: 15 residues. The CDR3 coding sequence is TGCAGTGCTAGTAGTGGGGGGTGGGACAATCAGCCCCAGCATTTT. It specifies CSASSGGWDNQPQHF.

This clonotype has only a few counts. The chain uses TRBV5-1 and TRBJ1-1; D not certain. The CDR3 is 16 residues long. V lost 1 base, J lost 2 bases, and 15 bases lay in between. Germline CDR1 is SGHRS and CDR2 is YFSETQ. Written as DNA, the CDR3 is TGCGCCAGCAGCTTGTCCGGGAGCCTTACCAACACTGAAGCTTTCTTT. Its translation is CASSLSGSLTNTEAFF.

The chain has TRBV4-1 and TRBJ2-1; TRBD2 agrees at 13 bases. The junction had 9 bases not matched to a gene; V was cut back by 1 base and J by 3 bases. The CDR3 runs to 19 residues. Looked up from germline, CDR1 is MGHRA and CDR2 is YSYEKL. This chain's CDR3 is CASSQGGTSGVGIYNEQFF. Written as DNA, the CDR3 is TGCGCCAGCAGCCAAGGAGGGACTAGCGGGGTGGGTATCTACAATGAGCAGTTCTTC.

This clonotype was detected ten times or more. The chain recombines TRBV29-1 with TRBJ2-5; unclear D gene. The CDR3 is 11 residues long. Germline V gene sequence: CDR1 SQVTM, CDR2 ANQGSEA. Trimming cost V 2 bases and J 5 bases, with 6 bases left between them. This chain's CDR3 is CSVERSETQYF. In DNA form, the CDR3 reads TGCAGCGTTGAAAGGTCGGAGACCCAGTACTTC.

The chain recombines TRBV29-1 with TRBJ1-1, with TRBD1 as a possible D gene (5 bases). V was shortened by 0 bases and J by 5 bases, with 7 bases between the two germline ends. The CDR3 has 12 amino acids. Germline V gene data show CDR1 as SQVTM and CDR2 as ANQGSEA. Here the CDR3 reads CSVEDAGTEAFF. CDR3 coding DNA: TGCAGCGTTGAAGACGCAGGGACTGAAGCTTTCTTT.

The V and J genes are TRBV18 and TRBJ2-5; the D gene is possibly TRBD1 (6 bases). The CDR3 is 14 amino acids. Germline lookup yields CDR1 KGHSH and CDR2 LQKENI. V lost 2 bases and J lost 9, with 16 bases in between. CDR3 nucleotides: TGTGCCAGCTCACCAGCGATCTCCAAGGGGGCCCAGTACTTC. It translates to CASSPAISKGAQYF.